This is a list of T cell receptor beta chains from one sample in a study of T cells in Graves' hyperthyroidism and ophthalmopathy. Each CDR3 protein gets one entry after TCRdb re-called the multiplex PCR reads with MiXCR. Of approximately 400,000 distinct CDR3 sequences in the sample, approximately 14% are singletons; the top ten hold around 7.7%. Sequenced sample: blood. The source is a woman aged 18-30 years with Graves' hyperthyroidism. Each CDR3 is given with its conserved first and last residue. D genes are given only for firm matches. The listing skips clone size in some rows; elsewhere it reads once, few, many or a size class.

DNA	CDR3	D	size	V	J
TGTGCCAGCAGCCGCAACAGGGACGAACGCTATGGCTACACCTTC	CASSRNRDERYGYTF	-	few	TRBV4-2	TRBJ1-2
TGCGCCAGCAGCCCTATGGGACTAGCGGGAGGCACCGGGGAGCTGTTTTTT	CASSPMGLAGGTGELFF	TRBD2	-	TRBV4-1	TRBJ2-2
TGCAGTGCTAGAGATCGGGGGAAAGGGGGCACTGAAGCTTTCTTT	CSARDRGKGGTEAFF	-	-	TRBV20-1	TRBJ1-1
TGTGCCAGCAGCCAAGATACGGGACTAGCGGAAGAGACCCAGTACTTC	CASSQDTGLAEETQYF	TRBD2	few	TRBV4-2	TRBJ2-5
TGCAGTGCCCCAGCGGGAGGGCCCGCGAACACCGGGGAGCTGTTTTTT	CSAPAGGPANTGELFF	TRBD2	many	TRBV20-1	TRBJ2-2
TGTGCTAGCAGCTTAGCGACGGGGGGCCCCTACAATGAGCAGTTCTTC	CASSLATGGPYNEQFF	-	-	TRBV7-7	TRBJ2-1
TGTGCCACCAGTGATTTGCCGACGCCAGAAGGGACCGGGGAGCTGTTTTTT	CATSDLPTPEGTGELFF	-	many	TRBV24-1	TRBJ2-2
TGTGCCAGTAGTAAGAAGCGGATTAGCAATCAGCCCCAGCATTTT	CASSKKRISNQPQHF	-	-	TRBV19	TRBJ1-5
TGTGCCAGCAGCTTACCGCCGTGGAGGGGTGTCGGGGAGCTGTTTTTT	CASSLPPWRGVGELFF	-	many	TRBV11-2	TRBJ2-2
TGTGCCAGCAGCTTGGGGAGGGCGGGAAACACCATATATTTT	CASSLGRAGNTIYF	-	many	TRBV7-2	TRBJ1-3
TGTGCCAGCAGTGGGGGGGTCGGGTACGAGCAGTACTTC	CASSGGVGYEQYF	-	many	TRBV6-1	TRBJ2-7
TGTGCCAGCAGTTACTTATCCACGGGAAACATTCAGTACTTC	CASSYLSTGNIQYF	-	few	TRBV6-2/TRBV6-3	TRBJ2-4
TGTGCCAGCAACCCACAAGGGAGCTCCTACAATGAGCAGTTCTTC	CASNPQGSSYNEQFF	-	few	TRBV6-2/TRBV6-3	TRBJ2-1
TGTGCCAGCAGCACCCGGGACAGACGACACACCATATATTTT	CASSTRDRRHTIYF	TRBD1	few	TRBV11-2	TRBJ1-3
TGTGCCAGCAGCCCTAGACAGGGCGCGGGAAACACCATATATTTT	CASSPRQGAGNTIYF	TRBD1	many	TRBV9	TRBJ1-3
TGCAGTGCTAGAGTAGGCAGGACAGATACGCAGTATTTT	CSARVGRTDTQYF	-	-	TRBV20-1	TRBJ2-3
TGTGCCAGCAGTCCCACCCTTCGTGAAAAACTGTTTTTT	CASSPTLREKLFF	-	many	TRBV28	TRBJ1-4
TGTGCCAGCAGCTCCGGACAGGACACGCAGTATTTT	CASSSGQDTQYF	TRBD1	many	TRBV13	TRBJ2-3
TGTGCCAGCAGCCACGGGACAGACACCTTGTACTATGGCTACACCTTC	CASSHGTDTLYYGYTF	TRBD1	many	TRBV3-1	TRBJ1-2
TGCGCCAGCAGCTCGGGGACAGGCTACTATGGCTACACCTTC	CASSSGTGYYGYTF	TRBD1	few	TRBV5-1	TRBJ1-2
TGTGCCAGCAGGCCCGGGACCCTCTTTTACAATGAGCAGTTCTTC	CASRPGTLFYNEQFF	-	many	TRBV2	TRBJ2-1
TGTGCCAGCAGTTGGAGGGGCATGGAGACCCAGTACTTC	CASSWRGMETQYF	-	many	TRBV12-3/TRBV12-4	TRBJ2-5
TGCAGTGCGCGGCGTTCCAGTTGGGGCTACACCTTC	CSARRSSWGYTF	-	many	TRBV20-1	TRBJ1-2
TGTGCCAGCAGCCTCGGACAGGGCGGAGTCAATGAGCAGTTCTTC	CASSLGQGGVNEQFF	TRBD1	many	TRBV7-2	TRBJ2-1
TGTGCCAGCAGCTCTCGAACAGGGGGAGGCACCGGGGAGCTGTTTTTT	CASSSRTGGGTGELFF	TRBD1	-	TRBV11-1	TRBJ2-2
TGTGCCAGCAGTCGAGCGGGAGCTACTGAGCAGTTCTTC	CASSRAGATEQFF	TRBD2	many	TRBV6-1	TRBJ2-1
TGTGCCAGCAGCTCACGCGGGGGGTACGGCTACACCTTC	CASSSRGGYGYTF	-	many	TRBV7-2	TRBJ1-2
TGTGCCAGCAGTAAAACCGGGACTTTAAATGAGCAGTTCTTC	CASSKTGTLNEQFF	-	many	TRBV6-1	TRBJ2-1
TGTGCCAGCGATCGACAGGGGACTGGCAATCCGGAGACCCAGTACTTC	CASDRQGTGNPETQYF	TRBD1	many	TRBV2	TRBJ2-5
TGTGCCAGCAGCCTTAGGGACAGGCTTCGTATAGATAGCAATCAGCCCCAGCATTTT	CASSLRDRLRIDSNQPQHF	TRBD1	many	TRBV7-4	TRBJ1-5
TGCGCCAGCAGCCAGCTAGCGGAGAGAGGAAACCAGTACTTC	CASSQLAERGNQYF	TRBD2	few	TRBV5-1	TRBJ2-5
TGTGCCAGCAGCAAACAAGGGAACACTGAAGCTTTCTTT	CASSKQGNTEAFF	-	many	TRBV7-9	TRBJ1-1
TGTGCCAGCAGTACCTCTGGAAACACCATATATTTT	CASSTSGNTIYF	-	many	TRBV5-5	TRBJ1-3
TGCGCCAGCAGCGCCCGCGGGACGTCGAGCACCGGGGAGCTGTTTTTT	CASSARGTSSTGELFF	-	many	TRBV5-1	TRBJ2-2
TGTGCCAGCAGTCTTCTTCAAACTAGCGGGAAAAACAATGAGCAGTTCTTC	CASSLLQTSGKNNEQFF	TRBD2	many	TRBV27	TRBJ2-1
TGTGCCAGCGCTGGGGGGCGGGGAATCCAAGAGACCCAGTACTTC	CASAGGRGIQETQYF	-	many	TRBV2	TRBJ2-5
TGTGCCAGCAGCTCACCCCGAATGGGGAACTATGGCTACACCTTC	CASSSPRMGNYGYTF	-	many	TRBV11-2	TRBJ1-2
TGTGCCAGCAGTTTGAGGGTGGCGAACTATGGCTACACCTTC	CASSLRVANYGYTF	-	few	TRBV28	TRBJ1-2
TGTGCCAGCAGTGGACGCCGGGACTCGGATTTCAATCAGCCCCAGCATTTT	CASSGRRDSDFNQPQHF	-	many	TRBV28	TRBJ1-5
TGTGCCAGCAGTCGGGGCCCGAAAGAGCCCCAGCATTTT	CASSRGPKEPQHF	-	many	TRBV6-1	TRBJ1-5
TGCAGTGCTAGGAGCTTTTCGGGTCCGCAGTATTTT	CSARSFSGPQYF	-	many	TRBV20-1	TRBJ2-3
TGTGCCTGGAGTGAGACGGGGGACCTCCACTTT	CAWSETGDLHF	-	many	TRBV30	TRBJ1-6
TGTGCCTGGAGCAAGACTAGCGGGGGGGTAGAAGAGACCCAGTACTTC	CAWSKTSGGVEETQYF	TRBD2	-	TRBV30	TRBJ2-5
TGCGCCAGCAGCCAAGGTTCCCTTAGCGGGAGGGCCATCAACGAGCAGTACTTC	CASSQGSLSGRAINEQYF	TRBD2	many	TRBV4-1	TRBJ2-7
TGTGCCTGGAGTGGATCAAGCAATCAGCCCCAGCATTTT	CAWSGSSNQPQHF	-	many	TRBV30	TRBJ1-5
TGTGCCAGCAGCTTAGGGACCATGGGGACCCAGTACTTC	CASSLGTMGTQYF	-	many	TRBV7-9	TRBJ2-5
TGTGCCAGCTCACCGAATTCGGCCGCGGGCACAGATACGCAGTATTTT	CASSPNSAAGTDTQYF	-	many	TRBV18	TRBJ2-3
TGTGCCAGCAGCTACGGGACCTTTTATGATGGCTACACCTTC	CASSYGTFYDGYTF	-	few	TRBV7-2	TRBJ1-2